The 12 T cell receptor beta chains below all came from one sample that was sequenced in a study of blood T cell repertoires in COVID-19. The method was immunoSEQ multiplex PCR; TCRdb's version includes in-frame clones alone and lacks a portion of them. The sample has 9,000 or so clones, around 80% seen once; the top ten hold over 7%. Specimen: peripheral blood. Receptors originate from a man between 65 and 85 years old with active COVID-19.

CDR3 sequence: CASRDRGGTGELFF. CDR3 bases: TGTGCCAGCCGGGACAGGGGTGGGACCGGGGAGCTGTTTTTT. The V gene is TRBV2, the J gene TRBJ2-2; 10 bases agree with TRBD1. Germline CDR1 and CDR2: SNHLY and FYNNEI. The CDR3 is 14 amino acids. Trimming took 8 bases from V and 5 from J; bases not matched to a gene: 5.

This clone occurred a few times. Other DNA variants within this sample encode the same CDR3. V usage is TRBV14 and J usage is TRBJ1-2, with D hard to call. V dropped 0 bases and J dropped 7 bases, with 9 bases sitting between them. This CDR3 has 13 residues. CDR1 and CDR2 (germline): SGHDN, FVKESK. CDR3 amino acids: CASSQDLWFGYTF. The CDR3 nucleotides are TGTGCCAGCAGCCAAGATCTATGGTTTGGCTACACCTTC.

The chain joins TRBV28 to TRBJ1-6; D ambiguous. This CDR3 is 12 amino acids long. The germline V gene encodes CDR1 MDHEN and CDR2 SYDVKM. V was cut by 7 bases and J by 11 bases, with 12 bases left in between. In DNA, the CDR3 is TGTGCCAGCATGATTGGCACAACACCCCTCCACTTT. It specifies CASMIGTTPLHF.

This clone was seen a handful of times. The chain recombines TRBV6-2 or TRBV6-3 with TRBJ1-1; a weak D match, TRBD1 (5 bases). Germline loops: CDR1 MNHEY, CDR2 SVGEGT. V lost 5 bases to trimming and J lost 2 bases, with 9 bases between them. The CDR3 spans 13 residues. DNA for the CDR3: TGTGCCAGCAGTCCGACAGAAAACACTGAAGCTTTCTTT. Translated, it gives CASSPTENTEAFF.

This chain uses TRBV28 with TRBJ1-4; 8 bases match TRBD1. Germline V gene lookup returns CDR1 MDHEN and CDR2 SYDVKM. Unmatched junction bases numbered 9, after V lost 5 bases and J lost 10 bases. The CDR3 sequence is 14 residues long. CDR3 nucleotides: TGTGCCAGCAGTCCCACAGGGGGGGGGAGAAAACTGTTTTTT. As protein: CASSPTGGGRKLFF. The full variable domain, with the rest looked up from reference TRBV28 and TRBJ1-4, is DVKVTQSSRYLVKRTGEKVFLECVQDMDHENMFWYRQDPGLGLRLIYFSYDVKMKEKGDIPEGYSVSREKKERFSLILESASTNQTSMYLCASSPTGGGRKLFFGSGTQLSVL.

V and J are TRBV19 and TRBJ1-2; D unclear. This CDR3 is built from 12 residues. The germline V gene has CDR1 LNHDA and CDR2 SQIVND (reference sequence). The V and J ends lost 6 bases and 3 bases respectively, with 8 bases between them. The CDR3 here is CASRSRDYGYTF. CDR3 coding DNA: TGTGCCAGTAGAAGCCGGGACTATGGCTACACCTTC.

CDR3 coding DNA: TGCGCCAGCAGCTTCCAAGCGGGAGCCTACAATGAGCAGTTCTTC. This gives the protein CASSFQAGAYNEQFF. The V and J genes are TRBV5-1 and TRBJ2-1; 8 nucleotides line up with TRBD2. CDR3 length: 15 residues. Unmatched junction bases numbered 3, after V lost 2 bases and J lost 2 bases. Germline assignment: CDR1 SGHRS and CDR2 YFSETQ.

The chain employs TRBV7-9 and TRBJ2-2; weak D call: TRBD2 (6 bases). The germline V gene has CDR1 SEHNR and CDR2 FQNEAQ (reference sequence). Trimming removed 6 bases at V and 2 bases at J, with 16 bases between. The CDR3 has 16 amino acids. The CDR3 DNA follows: TGTGCCAGCAGGGGTTCTAGCGAGTATAACACCGGGGAGCTGTTTTTT. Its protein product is CASRGSSEYNTGELFF.

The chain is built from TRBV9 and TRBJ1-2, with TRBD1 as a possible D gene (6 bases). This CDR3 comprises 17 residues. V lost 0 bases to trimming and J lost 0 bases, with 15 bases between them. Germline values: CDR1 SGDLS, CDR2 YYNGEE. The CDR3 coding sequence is TGTGCCAGCAGCGTAGGAGACAGGTCCGCCGCTAACTATGGCTACACCTTC. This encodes CASSVGDRSAANYGYTF.

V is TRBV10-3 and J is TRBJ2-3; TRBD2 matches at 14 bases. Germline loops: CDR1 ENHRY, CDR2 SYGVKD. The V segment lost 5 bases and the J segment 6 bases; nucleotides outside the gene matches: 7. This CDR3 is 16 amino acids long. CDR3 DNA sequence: TGTGCCATCAGTATTGGGACTAGCGGGAGTAAGGATACGCAGTATTTT. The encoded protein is CAISIGTSGSKDTQYF.

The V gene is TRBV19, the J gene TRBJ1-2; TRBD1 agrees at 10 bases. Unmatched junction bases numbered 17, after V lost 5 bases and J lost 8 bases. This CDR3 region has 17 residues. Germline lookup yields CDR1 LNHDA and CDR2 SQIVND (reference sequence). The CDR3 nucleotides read TGTGCCAGTAGTCCTCTGACCGGGACAGGGGTCGGTTCGGGCTACACCTTC. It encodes CASSPLTGTGVGSGYTF.

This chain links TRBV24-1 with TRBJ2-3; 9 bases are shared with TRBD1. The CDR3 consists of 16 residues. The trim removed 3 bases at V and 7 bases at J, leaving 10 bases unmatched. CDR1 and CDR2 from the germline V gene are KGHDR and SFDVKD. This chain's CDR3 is CATSDRTGGRMNTQYF. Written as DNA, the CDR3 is TGTGCCACCAGTGATCGAACAGGGGGCAGGATGAATACGCAGTATTTT.